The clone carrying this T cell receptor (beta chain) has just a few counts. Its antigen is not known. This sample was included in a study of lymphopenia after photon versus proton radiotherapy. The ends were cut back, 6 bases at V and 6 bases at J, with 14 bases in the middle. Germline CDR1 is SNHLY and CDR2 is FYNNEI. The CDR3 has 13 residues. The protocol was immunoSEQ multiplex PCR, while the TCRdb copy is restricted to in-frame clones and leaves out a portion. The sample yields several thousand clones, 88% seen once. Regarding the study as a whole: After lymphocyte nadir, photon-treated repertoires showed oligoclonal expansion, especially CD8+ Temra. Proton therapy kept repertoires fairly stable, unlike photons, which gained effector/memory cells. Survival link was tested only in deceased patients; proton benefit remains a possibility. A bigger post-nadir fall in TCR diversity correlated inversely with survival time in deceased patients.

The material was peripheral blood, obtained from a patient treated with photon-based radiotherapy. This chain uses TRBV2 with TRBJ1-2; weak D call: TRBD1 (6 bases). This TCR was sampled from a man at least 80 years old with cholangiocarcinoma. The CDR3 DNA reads TGTGCCAGCAGGCTAAGAGGGGGAGATGGCTACACCTTC. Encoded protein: CASRLRGGDGYTF.